Listed below are T cell receptor beta chains from one sample, sequenced in a study of shared clonotypes between healthy human individuals. Some clones are missing from TCRdb's copy, which holds only in-frame ones; the method was immunoSEQ multiplex PCR. The sample comprises 2.5 million or so clones, about 92% of which are singletons, and more than 0.12% rests with the top ten. Sequencing was done on a sample of naive CD4+ T cells sorted from blood. The receptors shown here come from a man aged 18 to 35 in good health. Each CDR3 is given with its conserved first and last residue. The D gene is left open where the match is weak. Only part of the rows carry a size: once, few, many, or a class if the clone is expanded.

abundance	d_gene	v_gene	j_gene	CDR3nt	CDR3aa
.	TRBD1	TRBV5-1	TRBJ1-2	TGCGCCAGCAGCTCCATACAGGGGGCCGATGGCTACACCTTC	CASSSIQGADGYTF
.	.	TRBV6-5	TRBJ2-7	TGTGCCAGCAGTTACTACCGGTCTAACGAGCAGTACTTC	CASSYYRSNEQYF
.	.	TRBV5-1	TRBJ2-2	TGCGCCAGCAGCCCGGAGGGGCCATCGAACACCGGGGAGCTGTTTTTT	CASSPEGPSNTGELFF
.	.	TRBV6-5	TRBJ2-4	TGTGCCAGCAGTTACTCGGTGCTTCTAGCCAAAAACATTCAGTACTTC	CASSYSVLLAKNIQYF
.	TRBD1	TRBV6-6	TRBJ2-7	TGTGCCAGCAGTTCCACAGGGGGGTCCTCCTACGAGCAGTACTTC	CASSSTGGSSYEQYF
.	.	TRBV20-1	TRBJ1-6	TGCAGTGCTATGAGTAATTCCCTCCACTTT	CSAMSNSLHF
.	.	TRBV5-1	TRBJ2-3	TGCGCCAGCAGCGGACGGGGCCACGTTTCTAGCACAGATACGCAGTATTTT	CASSGRGHVSSTDTQYF
.	.	TRBV5-1	TRBJ2-5	TGCGCCAGCAGCTTGACCTCCGAGACCCAGTACTTC	CASSLTSETQYF
.	TRBD1	TRBV5-1	TRBJ2-3	TGCGCCAGCAGCGATACGGGACAGGGGCCCAATACGCAGTATTTT	CASSDTGQGPNTQYF
.	.	TRBV6-1	TRBJ1-1	TGTGCCAGCAGTTTGGAGGGAAACACTGAAGCTTTCTTT	CASSLEGNTEAFF
.	TRBD1	TRBV6-1	TRBJ2-7	TGTGCCAGCAGCGAAGACGACAGGGGGCCGTACGAGCAGTACTTC	CASSEDDRGPYEQYF
.	TRBD1	TRBV7-8	TRBJ2-5	TGTGCCAGCAGCAAAGGGACAGGGGGAGTTCCAGAGACCCAGTACTTC	CASSKGTGGVPETQYF
.	.	TRBV30	TRBJ1-3	TGTGCCTGGAGTGTAGGAGGGGGAAACACCATATATTTT	CAWSVGGGNTIYF
once	.	TRBV29-1	TRBJ1-2	TGCAGCGTCCACAGGGCCACTAACTATGGCTACACCTTC	CSVHRATNYGYTF
.	.	TRBV30	TRBJ1-4	TGTGCCTGGGGGAGGTTTTCAACTAATGAAAAACTGTTTTTT	CAWGRFSTNEKLFF
.	TRBD1	TRBV18	TRBJ1-2	TGTGCCAGCTCACCTCCACAGGGGGCGAATGGCTACACCTTC	CASSPPQGANGYTF
.	.	TRBV28	TRBJ1-4	TGTGCCAGCAGTTTGAGGGTCCGGGGAGGTGGTAATGAAAAACTGTTTTTT	CASSLRVRGGGNEKLFF
few	.	TRBV10-3	TRBJ1-5	TGTGCCATCAGTGAGTCGATGGGGCTAACGACTCAGCCCCAGCATTTT	CAISESMGLTTQPQHF
.	TRBD2	TRBV18	TRBJ2-1	TGTGCCAGCTCCTCGACTAGCGGGGGCCGCCAGTTCTTC	CASSSTSGGRQFF
.	.	TRBV19	TRBJ2-1	TGTGCCAGTAGTTATTCCAGGGTCAATGAGCAGTTCTTC	CASSYSRVNEQFF
.	.	TRBV5-1	TRBJ2-7	TGCGCCAGCAGCTCCCAGGGCTACGAGCAGTACTTC	CASSSQGYEQYF
.	TRBD2	TRBV6-4	TRBJ2-1	TGTGCCAGCAGTGAGTCCGGGGGGGCCTGGGATGAGCAGTTCTTC	CASSESGGAWDEQFF
.	.	TRBV6-5	TRBJ1-5	TGTGCCAGCAGTTCACGCACGGGTTTGGGCAATCAGCCCCAGCATTTT	CASSSRTGLGNQPQHF
.	TRBD2	TRBV7-9	TRBJ2-3	TGTGCCAGCAGAGATACTAGCGGGGGCGTAGATACGCAGTATTTT	CASRDTSGGVDTQYF
.	.	TRBV5-1	TRBJ2-5	TGCGCCAGCAGCCTAATTGGGACGGGACAAGAGACCCAGTACTTC	CASSLIGTGQETQYF
.	.	TRBV2	TRBJ1-5	TGTGCCAGCACAAAGACAGAAATCAATCAGCCCCAGCATTTT	CASTKTEINQPQHF
.	.	TRBV5-1	TRBJ2-3	TGCGCCAGCAGCTCCCGGGACCGAAGCACAGATACGCAGTATTTT	CASSSRDRSTDTQYF
.	.	TRBV7-2	TRBJ2-3	TGTGCCAGCAGCTCCCCTAGCCCTACGCAGTATTTT	CASSSPSPTQYF
.	.	TRBV20-1	TRBJ2-4	TGCAGTGCTAGATCGCAAAACATTCAGTACTTC	CSARSQNIQYF
.	TRBD2	TRBV5-1	TRBJ2-1	TGCGCCAGCACCAGGACTAGCGGGGGCCTGATCGAGTTCTTC	CASTRTSGGLIEFF
.	.	TRBV11-3	TRBJ2-2	TGTGCCAGCAGTGCTAGACAGGCGGGGAACACCGGGGAGCTGTTTTTT	CASSARQAGNTGELFF
.	.	TRBV29-1	TRBJ1-1	TGCAGCGTTCGGACAAGTGGGGCTGAAGCTTTCTTT	CSVRTSGAEAFF
.	TRBD2	TRBV11-2	TRBJ2-5	TGTGCCAGCAGCTTGGGACTAGCGGGGACCCAGTACTTC	CASSLGLAGTQYF
.	TRBD1	TRBV9	TRBJ1-1	TGTGCCAGCAGCGTAGGTCTTTACGGGACAGGAAGCCCCGACACTGAAGCTTTCTTT	CASSVGLYGTGSPDTEAFF
.	.	TRBV5-4	TRBJ2-3	TGTGCCAGCAGCTGGACAGCCTCTAGCACAGATACGCAGTATTTT	CASSWTASSTDTQYF
once	.	TRBV6-1	TRBJ1-2	TGTGCCAGTACAGGGATGGGCTATGGCTACACCTTC	CASTGMGYGYTF
.	TRBD1	TRBV7-9	TRBJ1-1	TGTGCCAGCGGGCCGATGACAGGGGGCACTGAAGCTTTCTTT	CASGPMTGGTEAFF
.	.	TRBV10-2	TRBJ2-7	TGCGCCAGCAGTAGAAGCGGCCTCTACGAGCAGTACTTC	CASSRSGLYEQYF
few	.	TRBV28	TRBJ1-6	TGTGCCAGCAGTTTTCGGGGGGCTGCACCCCTCCACTTT	CASSFRGAAPLHF
.	.	TRBV5-4	TRBJ2-6	TGTGCCAGCAGCAGATCTGGGGCCAACGTCCTGACTTTC	CASSRSGANVLTF
once	.	TRBV18	TRBJ2-7	TGTGCCAGCTCACCTTCGACCCTTTGGGAGCAGTACTTC	CASSPSTLWEQYF